What follows are 16 T cell receptor beta chains derived from one specimen sequenced in a study of pediatric ulcerative colitis. Assay: immunoSEQ multiplex PCR; the TCRdb copy retains only in-frame clones and omits some. Among fewer than 15,000 clones, 90% were seen once, and the ten largest hold 0.75% to 1%. Sequenced: blood. Source of these receptors: a boy younger than 18 with moderate ulcerative colitis.

CDR3 sequence: CASSRTSSPYEQYF. The DNA for the CDR3 is TGCGCCAGCAGCCGGACTAGCTCCCCCTACGAGCAGTACTTC. V gene TRBV5-1 combines with J gene TRBJ2-7; 8 bases fit TRBD2. The germline V gene encodes CDR1 SGHRS and CDR2 YFSETQ. CDR3 length equals 14 residues. Losses at the gene ends were 4 bases for V and 2 bases for J; bases not matched to a gene: 5.

The genes are TRBV27 and TRBJ2-5; D gene uncertain. Germline V gene lookup returns CDR1 MNHEY and CDR2 SMNVEV (reference sequence). Trimming shortened V by 3 bases and J by 10 bases, and 15 bases separated the two germline ends. The CDR3 covers 13 residues. CDR3 sequence reads: CASSFIRPPDQYF. The CDR3, as DNA: TGTGCCAGCAGTTTTATTAGGCCCCCGGACCAGTACTTC.

The CDR3 loop is CASSMGLAGNEQYF. The CDR3 bases are TGTGCCAGCAGCATGGGACTAGCGGGAAACGAGCAGTACTTC. V is TRBV11-2 and J is TRBJ2-7, with 13 bases fitting TRBD2. Germline loops: CDR1 SGHAT, CDR2 FQNNGV. The length of the CDR3 is 14 residues. With V trimmed by 5 bases and J by 5 bases, 3 bases remained unmatched. Looking up the rest from reference TRBV11-2 and TRBJ2-7 gives the full variable domain: EAGVAQSPRYKIIEKRQSVAFWCNPISGHATLYWYQQILGQGPKLLIQFQNNGVVDDSQLPKDRFSAERLKGVDSTLKIQPAKLEDSAVYLCASSMGLAGNEQYFGPGTRLTVT.

The genes are TRBV5-6 and TRBJ2-7; 12 nucleotides line up with TRBD2. V was pared by 4 bases and J by 4 bases, with 9 bases of the junction left unmatched. The CDR3 is 16 residues long. The V gene's germline CDR1 is SGHDT and CDR2 YYEEEE. CDR3 region: CASSRWTSGNVYEQYF. The DNA of the CDR3 is TGTGCCAGCAGCCGATGGACTAGCGGGAACGTTTACGAGCAGTACTTC.

This sequence joins TRBV9 and TRBJ1-2; D uncertain. The germline V and J ends were trimmed by 0 bases and 4 bases, with 10 bases remaining between them. Per germline, CDR1 SGDLS and CDR2 YYNGEE. The CDR3 has 14 amino acids. Written as DNA, the CDR3 is TGTGCCAGCAGCGTAGGGGGAGGGAGCTATGGCTACACCTTC. This translates into CASSVGGGSYGYTF.

This chain joins TRBV9 and TRBJ2-1, with 10 bases lining up with TRBD2. The germline CDR1 and CDR2 sequences are SGDLS and YYNGEE. With V trimmed by 3 bases and J by 7 bases, 4 bases remained unmatched. The CDR3 totals 14 residues. CDR3 amino acids: CASSASGRANEQFF. CDR3 coding DNA: TGTGCCAGCAGCGCAAGCGGGAGGGCAAATGAGCAGTTCTTC.

The rearrangement uses TRBV5-1 and TRBJ2-5; 11 positions agree with TRBD2. The CDR3 consists of 15 residues. The trim removed 0 bases at V and 4 bases at J, leaving 2 bases unmatched. Per the germline V gene, CDR1 is SGHRS and CDR2 is YFSETQ. The CDR3 DNA follows: TGCGCCAGCAGCTTGGCTCTAGCGGGAGGAGAGACCCAGTACTTC. Protein: CASSLALAGGETQYF.

The chain links TRBV6-1 to TRBJ2-3, with 11 bases that match TRBD2. This CDR3 spans 17 amino acids. Germline trimming cut 2 bases from V and 6 bases from J; bases unmatched to any gene: 10. Per germline, CDR1 MNHNS and CDR2 SASEGT. DNA of the CDR3: TGTGCCAGCAGTGAAAAGGTAGCGGGAGGGCCGGGGGATACGCAGTATTTT. Translation gives CASSEKVAGGPGDTQYF.

V and J are TRBV15 and TRBJ1-4; D is undetermined. The CDR3 is 14 amino acids. Germline loops: CDR1 LNHNV, CDR2 YYDKDF (reference sequence). V lost 1 base and J 6 bases, leaving 9 bases between the germline ends. In nucleotides, the CDR3 is TGTGCCACCAGCAGAGGGAGTAGAGATGAAAAACTGTTTTTT. This sequence encodes CATSRGSRDEKLFF.

This clone was observed a few times. V is TRBV6-5 and J is TRBJ2-2, with 9 bases identical to TRBD2. Germline loops: CDR1 MNHEY, CDR2 SVGAGI. CDR3 length: 14 amino acids. The trim removed 6 bases at V and 4 bases at J, leaving 3 bases unmatched. In DNA form, the CDR3 reads TGTGCCAGCAGGGCTAGCGGGGTCACCGGGGAGCTGTTTTTT. Protein: CASRASGVTGELFF.

The V call is TRBV19, the J call TRBJ1-5, with D perhaps matching TRBD1 (5 bases). CDR3 size: 13 residues. Trimming cost V 6 bases and J 7 bases, with 13 bases left between them. Germline CDR1 LNHDA, CDR2 SQIVND (reference sequence). CDR3 bases: TGTGCCAGTAGAGGCGACAGCTACCAGCCCCAGCATTTT. Amino acids: CASRGDSYQPQHF.

This chain links TRBV5-6 with TRBJ1-2; D not certain. Germline CDR1 and CDR2: SGHDT and YYEEEE. With 1 base removed from V and 0 bases from J, the gap between germline ends came to 10 bases. The CDR3 is made up of 15 amino acids. The CDR3 sequence: CASSLWAVTNYGYTF. The CDR3 DNA reads as TGTGCCAGCAGCTTGTGGGCAGTTACTAACTATGGCTACACCTTC.

The chain joins TRBV9 to TRBJ2-5; 8 bases fit TRBD2. The length of the CDR3 is 14 residues. CDR1 SGDLS and CDR2 YYNGEE come from the germline V gene. V shed 0 bases, J shed 5 bases, and the junction held 3 bases outside the gene matches. In nucleotides, the CDR3 is TGTGCCAGCAGCGTAGGCCCTAGCGGGGAGACCCAGTACTTC. Protein sequence: CASSVGPSGETQYF.

There are a few counts of this clone. The chain uses TRBV5-4 and TRBJ2-3; D could derive from TRBD1 or TRBD2 (5 bases each). From germline, CDR1 is SGHNT and CDR2 YYREEE (reference sequence). Trimming shortened V by 2 bases and J by 6 bases, and 16 bases separated the two germline ends. The CDR3 runs to 15 residues. The CDR3 is CASSFGSTREDTQYF. The CDR3 nucleotides read TGTGCCAGCAGCTTCGGGTCGACCAGGGAGGATACGCAGTATTTT.

The CDR3 bases are TGTGCCAGCACCCAACTAGCGGGAGTGAGCGAGCAGTACTTC. Encoded protein: CASTQLAGVSEQYF. The chain uses TRBV7-8 and TRBJ2-7, with 11 nucleotides matching TRBD2. The CDR3 has 14 amino acids. J was trimmed by 6 bases and V by 7 bases; bases with no gene match: 8. Germline assignment: CDR1 SGHVS and CDR2 FQNEAQ. The variable domain in full, with the rest retrieved from reference TRBV7-8 and TRBJ2-7, is GAGVSQSPRYKVAKRGQDVALRCDPISGHVSLFWYQQALGQGPEFLTYFQNEAQLDKSGLPSDRFFAERPEGSVSTLKIQRTQQEDSAVYLCASTQLAGVSEQYFGPGTRLTVT.

The J gene is TRBJ1-5, the V gene TRBV4-2; 9 bases are shared with TRBD1. The CDR3 runs 15 residues. With 0 bases clipped from V and 5 bases from J, the junction kept 2 bases outside the gene matches. CDR1 and CDR2 from the germline V gene are LGHNA and YNFKEQ. Here the CDR3 reads CASSQEWTGDQPQHF. The CDR3 DNA is TGTGCCAGCAGCCAAGAATGGACAGGGGATCAGCCCCAGCATTTT.